Shown below are 26 T cell receptor beta chains from a single sample sequenced in a study of beta chain features in type 1 diabetes. Overall study findings and caveats: For Type 1 diabetes patients, all four CD4+ subsets carried TCRB CDR3s that were moderately but significantly shorter.

cDNA synthesis used the whole RNA isolate, giving expressed TCRB sequences. TCRdb's table, derived via immunoSEQ multiplex PCR, lists solely in-frame clones and lacks some. The sample gives about 140,000 clones, more than 10% of which show up once; under 1.5% is in the top ten. These TCRs' antigens remain unknown. The material sequenced was central memory CD4+ T cells from blood. The receptors originated from a man between 18 and 29 years old with type 1 diabetes.

The J gene is TRBJ2-5, the V gene TRBV5-1; 7 bases are shared with TRBD1. From germline, CDR1 is SGHRS and CDR2 YFSETQ. The CDR3 length is 15 residues. V was clipped by 1 base and J by 5 bases; unmatched bases: 8. CDR3 sequence: CASSLQVTGSETQYF. The DNA for the CDR3 is TGCGCCAGCAGCTTGCAGGTGACAGGGTCGGAGACCCAGTACTTC.

This chain uses TRBV6-5 with TRBJ2-7, with 7 bases fitting TRBD1. This CDR3 is 14 amino acids long. J was trimmed by 6 bases and V by 4 bases; bases with no gene match: 9. CDR1 and CDR2 from the germline V gene are MNHEY and SVGAGI. DNA for the CDR3: TGTGCCAGCAGTTCTGGACAGGCGAGAGGCGAGCAGTACTTC. Residues: CASSSGQARGEQYF.

The chain combines TRBV6-1 with TRBJ2-1; 10 bases map to TRBD1. The CDR3 covers 18 residues. The J segment lost 8 bases and the V segment lost 3 bases, leaving 16 bases of the junction unmatched. Looked up from germline, CDR1 is MNHNS and CDR2 is SASEGT. The DNA of the CDR3 is TGTGCCAGCAGTGATTCTCTACCGGGACAGGGGTTTAGGGATGAGCAGTTCTTC. The encoded protein is CASSDSLPGQGFRDEQFF.

Details on this clone: At one end the junction does not follow the germline gene, possibly because of a read error. The rearrangement uses TRBV6-5 and TRBJ1-1, with no clear D. The CDR3 is made up of 11 amino acids. Germline-derived CDR1 and CDR2 are MNHEY and SVGAGI. CDR3 bases: TGTGCCAGCAGTAACGGGATGAATAGACAATTT. Translating gives CASSNGMNRQF.

This clone was seen only a few times. This chain connects TRBV4-1 to TRBJ2-5, with TRBD1 identical over 9 bases. This CDR3 is 15 amino acids long. Germline CDR1 MGHRA, CDR2 YSYEKL. After removal of 1 base from V and 7 bases from J, the junction contained 7 bases not matched to a gene. The chain's CDR3 is CASSQGDRDVGTQYF. The DNA for the CDR3 is TGCGCCAGCAGCCAAGGGGACAGGGATGTTGGGACCCAGTACTTC.

V and J are TRBV7-9 and TRBJ1-1; D not resolved. Trimming took 6 bases from V and 3 from J, leaving 23 bases between them. Germline CDR1 reads SEHNR; CDR2 reads FQNEAQ (reference sequence). The CDR3 spans 17 residues. CDR3 coding DNA: TGTGCCAGCAGACCGGGCGAGGGCAGCCCCACTTACACTGAAGCTTTCTTT. This translates into CASRPGEGSPTYTEAFF.

The sample holds a few counts of this clone. This chain connects TRBV18 to TRBJ2-6; D is possibly TRBD1 (5 bases). The CDR3 has 16 amino acids. Germline V lookup: CDR1 KGHSH, CDR2 LQKENI. Trimming took 1 base from V and 4 from J, leaving 11 bases between them. CDR3 sequence reads: CASSPQTVSGANVLTF. The CDR3 DNA follows: TGTGCCAGCTCACCACAGACAGTGTCAGGGGCCAACGTCCTGACTTTC.

This clone was seen only a few times. As DNA, the CDR3 is TGTGCCAGCAGTTTTACAGGGAAAAATGAGCAGTTCTTC. Protein: CASSFTGKNEQFF. The chain couples TRBV28 to TRBJ2-1, with D possibly TRBD1 on 6 matching bases. CDR1 and CDR2 (germline): MDHEN, SYDVKM. The CDR3 extends over 13 amino acids. Between the trimmed V and J ends, which lost 3 bases and 7 bases, there was a span of 10 bases.

The chain carries TRBV30 and TRBJ1-5; D unclear. CDR1 is GTSNPN and CDR2 is SVGIG in the germline V gene (reference sequence). Trimming cost V 1 base and J 0 bases, with 7 bases left between them. The CDR3 consists of 14 residues. CDR3 in amino acids: CAWSAMSSNQPQHF. The CDR3 nucleotides read TGTGCCTGGAGTGCGATGAGTAGCAATCAGCCCCAGCATTTT.

At least ten counts were recorded for this clone. V gene TRBV28 combines with J gene TRBJ2-1, with D unclear. Trimming stripped 1 base from V and 9 bases from J, with 7 bases between. The CDR3 has 12 residues. CDR1 is MDHEN and CDR2 is SYDVKM in the germline V gene. The CDR3 here is CASSLSLPEQFF. CDR3 bases: TGTGCCAGCAGTTTATCCCTCCCTGAGCAGTTCTTC.

This clone came up many times. V gene TRBV28 combines with J gene TRBJ2-3, with 9 bases identical to TRBD2. The junction had 7 bases not matched to a gene; V was cut back by 6 bases and J by 3 bases. In germline, CDR1 is MDHEN, CDR2 SYDVKM. The CDR3 has 15 amino acids. Here the CDR3 reads CASSLAGIRTDTQYF. Written as DNA, the CDR3 is TGTGCCAGCAGCCTAGCGGGGATTCGGACAGATACGCAGTATTTT.

The CDR3 sequence is CSVEINRGTDTQYF. DNA for the CDR3: TGCAGCGTTGAAATCAATCGAGGCACAGATACGCAGTATTTT. V is TRBV29-1 and J is TRBJ2-3, with D unresolved. With 2 bases removed from V and 1 base from J, the gap between germline ends came to 10 bases. CDR1 and CDR2 (germline): SQVTM, ANQGSEA. CDR3 length: 14 residues.

The table lists this clone with many counts. The chain joins TRBV6-6 to TRBJ2-7; D perhaps matches TRBD1 (6 bases). The CDR3 totals 13 residues. The germline V gene has CDR1 MNHNY and CDR2 SVGAGI (reference sequence). Trimming cost V 6 bases and J 4 bases, with 13 bases left between them. This CDR3 reads CASRKSQGYEQYF. Written as DNA, the CDR3 is TGTGCCAGCAGAAAGAGTCAGGGGTACGAGCAGTACTTC.

The V gene is TRBV11-2, the J gene TRBJ1-1; TRBD1 matches 7 bases. CDR1 SGHAT and CDR2 FQNNGV come from the germline V gene. The CDR3 extends over 16 amino acids. V shed 0 bases, J shed 0 bases, and the junction held 4 bases outside the gene matches. The CDR3 DNA reads TGTGCCAGCAGCTTAGATACAGGGGCAATGAACACTGAAGCTTTCTTT. This sequence encodes CASSLDTGAMNTEAFF.

V is TRBV5-1 and J is TRBJ2-3, with D tentatively TRBD1 or TRBD2 (5 bases each). V lost 0 bases, J lost 4 bases, and 12 bases lay in between. CDR3 length: 15 residues. Germline assignment: CDR1 SGHRS and CDR2 YFSETQ. In DNA, the CDR3 is TGCGCCAGCAGCTTGGCGGGGCAGGCTGCAGATACGCAGTATTTT. Amino acid sequence: CASSLAGQAADTQYF. The entire variable domain, with the rest obtained from reference TRBV5-1 and TRBJ2-3, is as follows: KAGVTQTPRYLIKTRGQQVTLSCSPISGHRSVSWYQQTPGQGLQFLFEYFSETQRNKGNFPGRFSGRQFSNSRSEMNVSTLELGDSALYLCASSLAGQAADTQYFGPGTRLTVL.

This clone has ten or more counts. This chain joins TRBV29-1 and TRBJ2-7; D is unresolved. The CDR3 totals 11 residues. In germline, CDR1 is SQVTM, CDR2 ANQGSEA. This CDR3 reads CSVGFSYEQYF. In nucleotides, the CDR3 is TGCAGTGTGGGATTTTCCTACGAGCAGTACTTC.

The chain is built from TRBV11-2 and TRBJ1-6, with D perhaps TRBD1 (6 bases). CDR3 size: 15 residues. Germline V gives CDR1 SGHAT, CDR2 FQNNGV. Trimming removed 0 bases from V and 9 bases from J, with 12 bases in between. The CDR3 DNA reads as TGTGCCAGCAGCTTAGATCAGGCAGGGGTTTCACCCCTCCACTTT. It yields the protein CASSLDQAGVSPLHF.

The J gene is TRBJ1-2, the V gene TRBV5-1; maybe TRBD1 (5 bases). Germline CDR1 SGHRS, CDR2 YFSETQ. CDR3 length: 13 residues. V was shortened by 2 bases and J by 7 bases, with 12 bases between the two germline ends. CDR3 loop: CASSFEAGLGYTF. CDR3 coding DNA: TGCGCCAGCAGCTTCGAGGCAGGGCTTGGCTACACCTTC. Full variable domain (outside the CDR3, taken from reference TRBV5-1 and TRBJ1-2): KAGVTQTPRYLIKTRGQQVTLSCSPISGHRSVSWYQQTPGQGLQFLFEYFSETQRNKGNFPGRFSGRQFSNSRSEMNVSTLELGDSALYLCASSFEAGLGYTFGSGTRLTVV.

This clone was counted a few times. The chain couples TRBV7-8 to TRBJ2-7; D perhaps matches TRBD2 (5 bases). V was clipped by 3 bases and J by 0 bases, with 9 bases between them. Germline V gene sequence: CDR1 SGHVS, CDR2 FQNEAQ. The CDR3 is 14 amino acids. The CDR3 coding sequence is TGTGCCAGCAGCTTCGGACTGGGCTCCTACGAGCAGTACTTC. Protein: CASSFGLGSYEQYF.

The gene calls are TRBV7-2 and TRBJ2-5; D not certain. The CDR3 consists of 15 residues. V was clipped by 1 base and J by 4 bases, with 13 bases between them. Germline V CDR1 and CDR2: SGHTA, FQGNSA. The DNA of the CDR3 is TGTGCCAGCAGCTTAGTAGTGGGAACGGGAGAGACCCAGTACTTC. This gives the protein CASSLVVGTGETQYF.

Sample share makes this clone medium-sized (0.01 to 0.1%). V is TRBV23-1 and J is TRBJ2-7, with 7 positions matching TRBD1. TRBV23-1 counts as an open reading frame of uncertain function. The CDR3 covers 14 residues. J lost 3 bases, V lost 2 bases, and 4 bases had no gene match. The CDR3 loop is CASSQRPGGYEQYF. The CDR3 coding sequence is TGCGCCAGCAGTCAAAGGCCAGGGGGCTACGAGCAGTACTTC.

This clone has only a few counts. The genes are TRBV7-9 and TRBJ2-3; D ambiguous. The germline V gene encodes CDR1 SEHNR and CDR2 FQNEAQ (reference sequence). Deletions cut 8 bases from V and 2 bases from J, with 8 bases between. The length of the CDR3 is 12 residues. The CDR3 sequence is CASFDFTDTQYF. As DNA, the CDR3 is TGTGCCAGCTTCGACTTCACAGATACGCAGTATTTT. Looking up the rest from reference TRBV7-9 and TRBJ2-3 gives the full variable domain: DTGVSQNPRHKITKRGQNVTFRCDPISEHNRLYWYRQTLGQGPEFLTYFQNEAQLEKSRLLSDRFSAERPKGSFSTLEIQRTEQGDSAMYLCASFDFTDTQYFGPGTRLTVL.

In its sample, this clone was seen many times. The chain employs TRBV19 and TRBJ1-2; the D gene is possibly TRBD1 (6 bases). CDR3 length: 15 amino acids. V was trimmed by 3 bases and J by 2 bases, leaving 13 bases between them. Germline loops: CDR1 LNHDA, CDR2 SQIVND (reference sequence). The CDR3 is CASSIGGGQNYGYTF. CDR3 nucleotides: TGTGCCAGTAGTATTGGGGGTGGACAGAACTATGGCTACACCTTC. The full variable domain, with the rest looked up from reference TRBV19 and TRBJ1-2, is DGGITQSPKYLFRKEGQNVTLSCEQNLNHDAMYWYRQDPGQGLRLIYYSQIVNDFQKGDIAEGYSVSREKKESFPLTVTSAQKNPTAFYLCASSIGGGQNYGYTFGSGTRLTVV.

This clone was picked up a small number of times. This chain links TRBV7-2 with TRBJ1-5; D ambiguous. This CDR3 region has 12 residues. Per the germline V gene, CDR1 is SGHTA and CDR2 is FQGNSA. Trimming pared 7 bases from V and 6 bases from J, leaving 10 bases between. CDR3 nucleotide sequence: TGTGCCAGCACCTCGGCAGGTCAGCCCCAGCATTTT. Translated: CASTSAGQPQHF.

In its sample, this clone was seen a few times. The chain recombines TRBV19 with TRBJ2-1; 8 positions agree with TRBD2. The ends lost 5 bases at V and 7 bases at J; junction bases unmatched: 10. Germline CDR1 reads LNHDA; CDR2 reads SQIVND (reference sequence). The CDR3 loop spans 15 amino acids. The CDR3 sequence: CASSSAGALRNEQFF. The CDR3 region has the DNA TGTGCCAGTAGTTCAGCGGGGGCCCTCAGAAATGAGCAGTTCTTC.

The chain is built from TRBV25-1 and TRBJ2-5; 8 bases line up with TRBD1. Germline loops: CDR1 MGHDK, CDR2 SYGVNS. With 4 bases clipped from V and 4 bases from J, the junction kept 11 bases outside the gene matches. The CDR3 is 16 residues long. This chain's CDR3 is CASSGGRGRGSETQYF. The CDR3 bases are TGTGCCAGCAGTGGGGGCAGGGGGCGCGGGTCAGAGACCCAGTACTTC.